The text below deals with one T cell receptor beta chain. Its target is unknown. Construction of TCR beta libraries relied on iRepertoire HTBI primers and on Arm-PCR targeting CDR3 regions. TCRdb re-analysed the multiplex PCR reads in MiXCR, keeping a single row per CDR3 protein. The sample consists of roughly 430,000 distinct CDR3 sequences, 16% of them appearing once. This record belongs to a study of regulatory T cells in long-lasting Graves disease. Study-level information: The study enrolled newly diagnosed Graves' patients on antithyroid drugs under 3 months. Study-wide findings and caveats: Repertoires from persistent disease leaned toward TRBV28, TRBJ1-2 and TRBJ2-5.

CDR1 is LNHDA, CDR2 SQIVND, per germline (reference sequence). There are 14 residues in the CDR3. V gave up 7 bases and J gave up 5 bases; unmatched junction bases: 8. Described time point: newly diagnosed GD, antithyroid drugs for less than 3 months. RNA extracted from PBMCs served as the sequencing template. These data were also filed under a second study, of T cells in Graves' hyperthyroidism and ophthalmopathy. As reported in that work: It was uncontrolled infection, other autoimmune disease, pregnancy or lactation that excluded patients. With a median lead of roughly 6.2 months before onset, the model predicted ophthalmopathy.

The TCR sequence derives from a woman younger than 45 with Graves disease. The genes are TRBV19 and TRBJ1-5; 7 bases match TRBD1. The sample consisted of peripheral blood mononuclear cells (PBMCs), taken at new diagnosis, from a patient treated with antithyroid drugs. CDR3 amino acids: CASTPTGWDQPQHF. CDR3 coding DNA: TGTGCCAGTACTCCGACAGGGTGGGATCAGCCCCAGCATTTT.